This is a list of T cell receptor beta chains from one sample in a study of shared clonotypes between healthy human individuals. TCRdb keeps only in-frame clones here, not all; method: immunoSEQ multiplex PCR. Of about 2 million clones in the sample, about 95% were seen once. The source material was naive CD8+ T cells sorted from blood. These receptors all come from a man younger than 35 in good health. CDR3s include the opening cysteine and the closing phenylalanine or tryptophan. The order of the fields is clone size, J gene, V gene, D gene, CDR3 protein, CDR3 DNA. A D gene is named only where the DNA matches it firmly. Size tells how often a clone was seen (once, few, many) or the class of an expanded clone, and some rows leave it out.

abundance: -
j_gene: TRBJ1-1
v_gene: TRBV5-1
d_gene: -
CDR3aa: CASWGEGNTEAFF
CDR3nt: TGCGCCAGCTGGGGTGAGGGGAACACTGAAGCTTTCTTT

abundance: -
j_gene: TRBJ2-1
v_gene: TRBV9
d_gene: TRBD1
CDR3aa: CASSGPTGGLDNEQFF
CDR3nt: TGTGCCAGCAGCGGACCGACAGGGGGTCTCGACAATGAGCAGTTCTTC

abundance: -
j_gene: TRBJ2-2
v_gene: TRBV13
d_gene: -
CDR3aa: CASSLGNSGGELFF
CDR3nt: TGTGCCAGCAGCTTAGGGAACTCGGGCGGGGAGCTGTTTTTT

abundance: -
j_gene: TRBJ2-5
v_gene: TRBV15
d_gene: -
CDR3aa: CATSWDLTDQETQYF
CDR3nt: TGTGCCACCAGCTGGGACCTGACAGATCAAGAGACCCAGTACTTC

abundance: -
j_gene: TRBJ2-2
v_gene: TRBV19
d_gene: -
CDR3aa: CASSLQETGELFF
CDR3nt: TGTGCCAGTAGTCTACAGGAAACCGGGGAGCTGTTTTTT

abundance: -
j_gene: TRBJ2-5
v_gene: TRBV7-9
d_gene: -
CDR3aa: CASSLGGQETQYF
CDR3nt: TGTGCCAGCAGCTTAGGGGGGCAAGAGACCCAGTACTTC

abundance: -
j_gene: TRBJ2-4
v_gene: TRBV29-1
d_gene: -
CDR3aa: CSGILTAKNIQYF
CDR3nt: TGCAGCGGGATTTTGACAGCCAAAAACATTCAGTACTTC

abundance: -
j_gene: TRBJ2-7
v_gene: TRBV5-1
d_gene: TRBD1
CDR3aa: CASSSPGQGIYEQYF
CDR3nt: TGCGCCAGCAGCTCTCCGGGACAGGGAATCTACGAGCAGTACTTC

abundance: few
j_gene: TRBJ1-6
v_gene: TRBV5-1
d_gene: TRBD1
CDR3aa: CASSATGQLYSPLHF
CDR3nt: TGCGCCAGCAGCGCGACGGGACAGCTCTATTCACCCCTCCACTTT

abundance: -
j_gene: TRBJ2-1
v_gene: TRBV27
d_gene: -
CDR3aa: CASRLGGPPYNEQFF
CDR3nt: TGTGCCAGCAGACTCGGGGGACCCCCCTACAATGAGCAGTTCTTC

abundance: once
j_gene: TRBJ2-5
v_gene: TRBV13
d_gene: TRBD2
CDR3aa: CASTLAGGRETQYF
CDR3nt: TGTGCCAGCACCCTAGCGGGGGGCCGGGAGACCCAGTACTTC

abundance: -
j_gene: TRBJ2-7
v_gene: TRBV9
d_gene: -
CDR3aa: CASSSPGYSYEQYF
CDR3nt: TGTGCCAGCAGCTCACCGGGTTATTCCTACGAGCAGTACTTC

abundance: -
j_gene: TRBJ2-1
v_gene: TRBV7-9
d_gene: -
CDR3aa: CASSFEGSYNEQFF
CDR3nt: TGTGCCAGCAGCTTTGAGGGTTCCTACAATGAGCAGTTCTTC

abundance: once
j_gene: TRBJ1-2
v_gene: TRBV27
d_gene: TRBD1
CDR3aa: CASSSQWGDSNYGYTF
CDR3nt: TGTGCCAGCAGTTCCCAATGGGGGGACAGTAACTATGGCTACACCTTC

abundance: -
j_gene: TRBJ2-2
v_gene: TRBV7-8
d_gene: -
CDR3aa: CASSLPPPRNTGELFF
CDR3nt: TGTGCCAGCAGCTTGCCCCCACCGCGGAACACCGGGGAGCTGTTTTTT

abundance: -
j_gene: TRBJ2-5
v_gene: TRBV5-6
d_gene: TRBD2
CDR3aa: CASSLIDRGGSQETQYF
CDR3nt: TGTGCCAGCAGCTTGATCGACCGGGGAGGGAGCCAAGAGACCCAGTACTTC